This paragraph reports one T cell receptor (beta chain). Here immunoSEQ multiplex PCR was the method, and the copy in TCRdb shows in-frame clones only, minus some. The sample records approximately 160,000 clones, approximately 86% being singletons. The length of the CDR3 is 14 residues. V lost 10 bases and J lost 7; bases outside the gene matches: 9. CDR1 MNHEY and CDR2 SMNVEV come from the germline V gene (reference sequence). These data come from a study of blood T cell repertoires in COVID-19. Study context: From the United States, Italy and Spain came samples of acute and convalescent COVID-19.

The origin of this receptor is a man aged 60-69 years with COVID-19, enrolled during active disease. Sequencing was performed on peripheral blood. The V call is TRBV27, the J call TRBJ1-5; 11 nucleotides match TRBD1. CDR3 sequence (DNA): TGTGCCAAACGGGACAGGGGGTTTTTACAGCCCCAGCATTTT. It specifies CAKRDRGFLQPQHF.